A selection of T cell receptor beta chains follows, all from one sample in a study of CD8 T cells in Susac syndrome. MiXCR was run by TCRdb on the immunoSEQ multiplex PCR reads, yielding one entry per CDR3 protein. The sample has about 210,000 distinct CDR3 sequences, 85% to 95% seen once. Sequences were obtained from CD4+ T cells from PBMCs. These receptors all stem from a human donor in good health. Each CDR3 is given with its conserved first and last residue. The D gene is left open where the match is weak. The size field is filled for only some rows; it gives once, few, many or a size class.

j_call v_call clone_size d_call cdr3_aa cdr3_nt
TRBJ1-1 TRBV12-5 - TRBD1 CASGLAQGDTEAFF TGTGCTAGTGGTTTGGCACAGGGGGACACTGAAGCTTTCTTT
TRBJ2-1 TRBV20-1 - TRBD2 CSAAPGLQFF TGCAGTGCTGCACCGGGACTACAGTTCTTC
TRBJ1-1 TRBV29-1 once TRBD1 CSVAGITGQGNTEAFF TGCAGCGTTGCGGGGATCACCGGACAGGGGAACACTGAAGCTTTCTTT
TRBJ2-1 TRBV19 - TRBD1 CASTTNDRANEQFF TGTGCCAGTACCACTAACGACAGGGCGAATGAGCAGTTCTTC
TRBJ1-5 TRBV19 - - CASSSSGPDQPQHF TGTGCCAGTAGTAGTTCTGGGCCCGATCAGCCCCAGCATTTT
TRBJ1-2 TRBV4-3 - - CASSQDEYYGYTF TGCGCCAGCAGCCAAGACGAGTACTATGGCTACACCTTC
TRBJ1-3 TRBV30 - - CAWSPLPVGGNTIYF TGTGCCTGGAGCCCCCTCCCAGTGGGGGGAAACACCATATATTTT
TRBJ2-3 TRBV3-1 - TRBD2 CASSQASGSGTDTQYF TGTGCCAGCAGCCAAGCTAGCGGGAGTGGCACAGATACGCAGTATTTT
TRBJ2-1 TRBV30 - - CAWSVRLEVPYNEQFF TGTGCCTGGAGTGTACGTCTAGAAGTTCCCTACAATGAGCAGTTCTTC
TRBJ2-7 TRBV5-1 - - CASSPDSFYEEQYF TGCGCCAGCAGCCCCGACAGTTTCTACGAAGAGCAGTACTTC
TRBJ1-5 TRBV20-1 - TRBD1 CSAPSTGEWVNQPQHF TGCAGTGCTCCTTCAACAGGGGAATGGGTCAATCAGCCCCAGCATTTT
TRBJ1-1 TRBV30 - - CALRRGGTEAFF TGTGCCCTCCGAAGGGGAGGCACTGAAGCTTTCTTT
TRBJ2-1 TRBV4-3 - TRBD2 CASSGLGTSANNEQFF TGCGCCAGCAGCGGACTCGGGACTAGCGCTAACAATGAGCAGTTCTTC
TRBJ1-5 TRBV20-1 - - CSASLPGNQPQHF TGCAGTGCTAGTCTCCCGGGGAATCAGCCCCAGCATTTT
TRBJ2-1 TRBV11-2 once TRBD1 CASSLARQGSQFF TGTGCCAGCAGCTTAGCCCGACAGGGTTCGCAGTTCTTC
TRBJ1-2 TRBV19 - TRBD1 CATRQGGYGYTF TGTGCCACTCGACAGGGTGGCTATGGCTACACCTTC
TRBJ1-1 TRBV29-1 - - CSVEWRRLTEAFF TGCAGCGTTGAGTGGCGCCGCCTGACTGAAGCTTTCTTT
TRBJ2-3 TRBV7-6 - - CASSLAMSADTQYF TGTGCCAGCAGCTTAGCTATGAGCGCCGATACGCAGTATTTT
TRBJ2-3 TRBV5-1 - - CASSLEARWGTDTQYF TGCGCCAGCAGCTTGGAGGCCAGATGGGGCACAGATACGCAGTATTTT
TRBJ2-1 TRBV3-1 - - CASAPTSFNEQFF TGTGCCAGTGCCCCGACTAGTTTTAATGAGCAGTTCTTC
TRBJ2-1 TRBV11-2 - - CASSLVRSRLWQFF TGTGCCAGCAGCTTAGTACGTTCAAGGTTGTGGCAGTTCTTC
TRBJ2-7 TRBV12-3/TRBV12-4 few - CASSSDYEQYF TGTGCCAGCAGTTCGGACTACGAGCAGTACTTC
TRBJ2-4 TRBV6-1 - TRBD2 CASSARGEGSKNIQYF TGTGCCAGCAGTGCCCGGGGGGAGGGTAGCAAAAACATTCAGTACTTC